A single sample gave rise to the 19 T cell receptor beta chains below, sequenced in a study of CD8 T cells in ankylosing spondylitis. Whole-study results and caveats: About eight highly homologous variants made up a TCR beta motif that seemed to typify ankylosing spondylitis blood.

TCRdb reanalysed the 5' RACE reads using MiXCR and keeps one entry per CDR3 protein. Found here are 500,000 to 550,000 distinct CDR3 sequences, 12% of them singletons; the top ten hold 6.8%. These receptors lack a known antigen. The sequenced material came from blood, either unsorted or a sorted T cell fraction (not recorded which). The origin of the receptors is a male donor with ankylosing spondylitis.

This clonotype was observed a handful of times. The rearrangement joins TRBV11-2 to TRBJ2-7; no clear D. Trimming removed 3 bases at V and 2 bases at J, with 8 bases between. This CDR3 has 13 amino acids. Germline CDR1 is SGHAT and CDR2 is FQNNGV. The CDR3 DNA reads as TGTGCCAGCAGCTTCGGGTTTACCTACGAGCAGTACGTC. Translating it yields CASSFGFTYEQYV.

This clonotype was recorded a few times. The chain has TRBV7-2 and TRBJ2-1; 7 positions agree with TRBD2. V trimming: 6 bases; J trimming: 15 bases; junction bases outside the gene matches: 14. Germline V gene lookup returns CDR1 SGHTA and CDR2 FQGNSA. The CDR3 is made up of 13 amino acids. The CDR3 bases are TGTGCCAGCAGAAGCCTAACGGCGGGAGATAGGTTCTTC. Amino acid sequence: CASRSLTAGDRFF.

This clonotype was counted a few times. The chain has TRBV20-1 and TRBJ2-6; no definite D call. CDR3 length equals 16 residues. From germline, CDR1 is DFQATT and CDR2 SNEGSKA (reference sequence). Trimming pared 3 bases from V and 0 bases from J, leaving 12 bases between. CDR3 sequence reads: CSASGRLSSGANVLTF. The CDR3 region has the DNA TGCAGTGCTAGCGGGCGCCTGAGCTCTGGGGCCAACGTCCTGACTTTC.

This clonotype was seen more than once but under ten times. CDR3 nucleotide sequence: TGTGCCAGCAGCCTACTACTAGCTACCAGCGGGGAGCTGTTTTTT. It is translated as CASSLLLATSGELFF. V and J are TRBV6-1 and TRBJ2-2; TRBD2 is a possible D gene (6 bases). V was clipped by 6 bases and J by 7 bases, with 18 bases between them. The CDR3 extends over 15 amino acids. Germline V lookup: CDR1 MNHNS, CDR2 SASEGT.

The chain has TRBV6-5 and TRBJ2-1; D is unresolved. CDR3 size: 13 residues. V lost 5 bases and J 6 bases, leaving 11 bases between the germline ends. Per germline, CDR1 MNHEY and CDR2 SVGAGI. The CDR3 nucleotides read TGTGCCAGCAGTGCCTCGGTAAGCAATGAGCAGTTCTTC. This sequence encodes CASSASVSNEQFF.

This clonotype was counted a few times. V gene TRBV27 combines with J gene TRBJ2-7; maybe TRBD1 (6 bases). V was clipped by 6 bases and J by 2 bases, with 20 bases between them. This CDR3 spans 16 amino acids. Germline CDR1 MNHEY, CDR2 SMNVEV (reference sequence). Written as DNA, the CDR3 is TGTGCCAGCAGAGCCTTTGGGGGCAGGAGTACCTACGAGCAGTACTTC. Its translation is CASRAFGGRSTYEQYF.

This sequence joins TRBV29-1 and TRBJ1-1; 8 nucleotides agree with TRBD1. J gave up 6 bases and V 4 bases, and 7 bases lay outside the gene matches. This CDR3 has 13 amino acids. Germline CDR1 is SQVTM and CDR2 is ANQGSEA. The CDR3 DNA reads TGCAGCGTTGGGACAGGGAGTCCGCCTGAAGCTTTCTTT. It translates to CSVGTGSPPEAFF.

This clonotype was detected only a few times. This rearrangement joins TRBV4-1 to TRBJ1-1, with a possible D match to TRBD1 (5 bases). The CDR3 consists of 13 residues. CDR1 is MGHRA and CDR2 is YSYEKL in the germline V gene. V was cut by 3 bases and J by 3 bases, with 8 bases left in between. Here the CDR3 DNA reads TGCGCCAGCAGCCAGGGGGTTGACACTGAAGCTTTCTTT. Translating gives CASSQGVDTEAFF.

This clonotype was counted ten times or more. The J gene is TRBJ1-5, the V gene TRBV2; D gene uncertain. V dropped 6 bases and J dropped 2 bases, with 8 bases sitting between them. Germline assignment: CDR1 SNHLY and CDR2 FYNNEI. This CDR3 comprises 13 residues. CDR3 residues: CASRLEGNQPQHF. The CDR3 DNA reads TGTGCCAGCAGGTTGGAGGGCAATCAGCCCCAGCATTTT.

This clonotype was seen a handful of times. The V gene is TRBV27, the J gene TRBJ2-1, with 12 bases matching TRBD2. Germline-derived CDR1 and CDR2 are MNHEY and SMNVEV (reference sequence). V was pared by 3 bases and J by 6 bases, with 9 bases of the junction left unmatched. This CDR3 is built from 17 residues. CDR3 nucleotide sequence: TGTGCCAGCAGTTTCTTCATCGGACTAGCGGGACCCAATGAGCAGTTCTTC. As protein: CASSFFIGLAGPNEQFF.

This clonotype was picked up a small number of times. V gene TRBV12-5 combines with J gene TRBJ2-5; D ambiguous. This CDR3 spans 12 amino acids. Trimming took 6 bases from V and 4 from J, leaving 9 bases between them. The germline CDR1 and CDR2 sequences are LGHNT and FRNRAP. This chain's CDR3 is CASGGMGETQYF. CDR3 in DNA: TGTGCTAGTGGAGGGATGGGAGAGACCCAGTACTTC.

This clonotype was seen more than once but under ten times. The chain employs TRBV5-1 and TRBJ1-2, with D maybe TRBD1 (5 bases). The CDR3 has 15 residues. V lost 4 bases and J 2 bases, leaving 15 bases between the germline ends. Germline V gene data show CDR1 as SGHRS and CDR2 as YFSETQ. The CDR3 here is CASSTVSGSNYGYTF. In nucleotides, the CDR3 is TGCGCCAGCAGCACCGTTTCAGGGTCAAACTATGGCTACACCTTC.

This clonotype was seen more than once but under ten times. The chain employs TRBV7-7 and TRBJ2-1, with TRBD2 matching 8 bases. Per germline, CDR1 SSHAT and CDR2 FNYEAQ (reference sequence). Trimming removed 5 bases from V and 1 base from J; junction bases left unmatched: 13. The CDR3 spans 18 residues. The CDR3 DNA follows: TGTGCCAGCAGCCCCGGGACTAGGAGTTTTGCGTCCTACAATGAGCAGTTCTTC. As protein: CASSPGTRSFASYNEQFF. Based on the CDR3 plus reference TRBV7-7 and TRBJ2-1, the full variable domain is GAGVSQSPRYKVTKRGQDVTLRCDPISSHATLYWYQQALGQGPEFLTYFNYEAQPDKSGLPSDRFSAERPEGSISTLTIQRTEQRDSAMYRCASSPGTRSFASYNEQFFGPGTRLTVL.

This clonotype was seen only a few times. The CDR3 coding sequence is TGTGCCAGCAGTTCCTGGGGACAGGCGTCCTACGAGCAGTACGTC. It translates to CASSSWGQASYEQYV. This rearrangement joins TRBV6-2 or TRBV6-3 to TRBJ2-7; 8 nucleotides match TRBD1. The J segment lost 1 base and the V segment lost 4 bases, leaving 6 bases of the junction unmatched. Germline CDR1 reads MNHEY; CDR2 reads SVGEGT. The CDR3 spans 15 residues.

This clonotype was detected many times. The genes are TRBV29-1 and TRBJ1-4; no firm D call. Germline lookup yields CDR1 SQVTM and CDR2 ANQGSEA. Trimming took off 4 bases at V and 7 bases at J, with 13 bases between the two ends. CDR3 length: 13 amino acids. The DNA for the CDR3 is TGCAGCGTTGGGGCCCCTGAGGGTGAAAAACTGTTTTTT. Amino acids: CSVGAPEGEKLFF.

This clonotype was seen a handful of times. The chain is built from TRBV29-1 and TRBJ1-2; 9 bases match TRBD1. The CDR3 has 13 amino acids. CDR1 and CDR2 from the germline V gene are SQVTM and ANQGSEA. Unmatched junction bases numbered 2, after V lost 3 bases and J lost 3 bases. CDR3 protein: CSVDDRGDYGYTF. CDR3 DNA: TGCAGCGTTGACGACAGGGGGGACTATGGCTACACCTTC.

In its sample, this clonotype was seen a few times. The chain combines TRBV29-1 with TRBJ2-6; D is tentatively TRBD1 or TRBD2 (5 bases each). The CDR3 is 13 amino acids. The V and J ends lost 7 bases and 4 bases respectively, with 11 bases between them. Germline CDR1 is SQVTM and CDR2 is ANQGSEA. CDR3 in amino acids: CSGGNVGANVLTF. The CDR3, as DNA: TGCAGCGGGGGGAACGTCGGGGCCAACGTCCTGACTTTC.

The rearrangement links TRBV14 to TRBJ1-6; a possible D gene is TRBD1 (5 bases). CDR3 length: 15 amino acids. CDR1 and CDR2 (germline): SGHDN, FVKESK. The V and J ends lost 4 bases and 10 bases respectively, with 17 bases between them. The CDR3 spells CASSPWGRWYSPLHF. CDR3 DNA: TGTGCCAGCAGCCCCTGGGGCCGGTGGTACTCACCCCTCCACTTT.

The chain carries TRBV3-1 and TRBJ2-1; 8 bases are shared with TRBD1. V dropped 4 bases and J dropped 7; count of bases not matched to a gene: 9. CDR1 LGHDT and CDR2 YNNKEL come from the germline V gene (reference sequence). The CDR3 is made up of 15 amino acids. This chain's CDR3 is CASSPRGRQGNEQFF. Written as DNA, the CDR3 is TGTGCCAGCAGCCCAAGAGGCCGACAGGGGAATGAGCAGTTCTTC.